This T cell receptor beta chain comes out of a study of blood T cell repertoires in COVID-19. The CDR3 has 15 amino acids. Germline assignment: CDR1 SGHRS and CDR2 YFSETQ. Those who participated ranged in age from roughly 18 to 100 years and resided in 20 to 30 US areas. Some clones are missing from TCRdb's copy, which holds only in-frame ones; the method was immunoSEQ multiplex PCR. The sample contains about 430,000 clones, 85% to 90% of which appear only once. As regards this clone: At one of its ends the junction is not consistent with the germline gene, which may arise from a read error.

This rearrangement joins TRBV5-1 to TRBJ2-3, with TRBD1 matching over 7 bases. Sequencing was carried out using PBMCs or T cells enriched from blood (not recorded which). This TCR came from a man younger than 40 who had recovered from COVID-19. The CDR3 sequence: CASRLGQFGTDTQYF. The CDR3 bases are TGCGCCAGCAGATTGGGACAGTTCGGCACAGATACGCAGTATTTT.